The clone carrying this T cell receptor (beta chain) was recorded many times. Its antigen is still unknown. The entry originates in a study of T-cell reconstitution after alpha-beta-depleted transplantation in children. The length of the CDR3 is 12 residues. Germline V CDR1 and CDR2: ENHRY, SYGVKD. With 4 bases removed from V and 7 bases from J, the gap between germline ends came to 8 bases. Unique molecular identifiers were used in preparing the TCRbeta library. One entry per CDR3 protein, called by TCRdb with MiXCR from the PCR reads. The data hold roughly 250,000 distinct CDR3 sequences, with around 7.8% observed a single time. Overall study findings and caveats: Recipient T cells and thymic progenitors that survived were the source of the high TCRbeta diversity seen at day 60 in some patients. The main origin of T-cell counts and diversity one year after transplant was newly produced T cells. By about two months after transplant, alpha-beta T cells reportedly arose from several hundred graft clones that had expanded.

This chain joins TRBV10-3 and TRBJ2-1; D may be TRBD2 (5 bases). The input for sequencing was PBMCs, mostly from graft donor cells, taken 180 days after TCRalphabeta/CD19-depleted stem cell transplant. The TCR originated in a male patient aged 5 to 17 who had a stem cell transplant for acute lymphoblastic leukemia, so the T cells may come from the graft donor. The CDR3 region has the DNA TGTGCCATCAGTGGTACGGGGAATGAGCAGTTCTTC. Translation: CAISGTGNEQFF.